This TCR beta chain was profiled in a study of shared clonotypes between healthy human individuals. Positive CCR7 selection of CD45RO-negative cells yielded the naive CD8 cells, and terminally differentiated effector memory CD45RA+ cells were excluded. The repertoire was sequenced with immunoSEQ multiplex PCR; TCRdb's copy has only in-frame clones and lacks some. The sample includes 1.5 million to 2.5 million clones, over 85% of them seen just once. The CDR3 runs to 17 residues. Germline assignment: CDR1 LGHNA and CDR2 YSLEER. V dropped 0 bases and J dropped 4; count of bases not matched to a gene: 8.

The chain combines TRBV4-3 with TRBJ2-1; TRBD2 matches at 8 bases. The receptor's source is a man younger than 35 in good health. The sample comprised naive CD8+ T cells sorted from blood. CDR3 amino acids: CASSQDRVSGVYNEQFF. The DNA for the CDR3 is TGCGCCAGCAGCCAAGATCGTGTTAGCGGGGTTTACAATGAGCAGTTCTTC.